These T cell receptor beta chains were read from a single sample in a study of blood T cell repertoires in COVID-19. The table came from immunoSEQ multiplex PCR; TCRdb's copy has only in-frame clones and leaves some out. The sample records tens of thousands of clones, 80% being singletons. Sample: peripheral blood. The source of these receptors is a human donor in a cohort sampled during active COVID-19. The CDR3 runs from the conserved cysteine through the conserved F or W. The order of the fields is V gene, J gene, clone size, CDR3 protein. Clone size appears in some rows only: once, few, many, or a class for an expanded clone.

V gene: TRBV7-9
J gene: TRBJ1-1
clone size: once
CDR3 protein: CASSYSVTGRTEAFF

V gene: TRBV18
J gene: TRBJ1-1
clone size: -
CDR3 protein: CASSLIDGGEAFF

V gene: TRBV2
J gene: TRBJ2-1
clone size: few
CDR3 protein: CASEAGGPYNEQFF

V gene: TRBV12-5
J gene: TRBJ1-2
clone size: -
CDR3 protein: CASGLGGPTGSYGYTF

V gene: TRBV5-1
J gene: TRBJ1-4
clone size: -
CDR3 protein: CASSRDRGGGEKLFF

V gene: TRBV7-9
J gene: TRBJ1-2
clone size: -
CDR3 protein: CASSVAGRRDYGYTF

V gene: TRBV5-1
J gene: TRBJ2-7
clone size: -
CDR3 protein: CASSLGGDPGEQYF

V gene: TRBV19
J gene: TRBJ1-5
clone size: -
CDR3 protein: CASSRSGGNQPQHF

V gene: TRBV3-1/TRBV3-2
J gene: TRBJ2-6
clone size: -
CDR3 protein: CASSQLGGDSWSSGANVLTF

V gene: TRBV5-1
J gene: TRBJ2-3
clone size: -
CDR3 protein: CASSLTDTSTDTQYF

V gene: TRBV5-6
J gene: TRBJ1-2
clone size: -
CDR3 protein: CASSNRDRDGYTF

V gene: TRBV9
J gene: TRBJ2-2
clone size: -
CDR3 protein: CASSVASYTGELFF

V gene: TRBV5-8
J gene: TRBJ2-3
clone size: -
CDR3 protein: CASSARGLGQYF

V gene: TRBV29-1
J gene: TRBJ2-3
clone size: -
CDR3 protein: CSVTRSFGDTDTQYF

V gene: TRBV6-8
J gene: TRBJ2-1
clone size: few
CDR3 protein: CASKRTTRKYNEQFF

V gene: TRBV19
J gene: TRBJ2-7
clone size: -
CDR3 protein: CASSNRGHEQYF

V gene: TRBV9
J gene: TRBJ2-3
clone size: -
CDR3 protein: CASSVDGRSTDTQYF

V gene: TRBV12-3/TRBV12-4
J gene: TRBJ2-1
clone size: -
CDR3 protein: CASSLGREREQFF

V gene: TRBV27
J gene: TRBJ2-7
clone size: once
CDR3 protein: CASSRTSGTSYEQYF

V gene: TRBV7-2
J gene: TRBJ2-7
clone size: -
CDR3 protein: CASSLAGGRHEQYF

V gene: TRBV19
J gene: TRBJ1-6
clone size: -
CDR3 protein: CASSLSPGQSNSPLHF

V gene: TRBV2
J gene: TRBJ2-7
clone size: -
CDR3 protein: CASSGSFLSYEQYF

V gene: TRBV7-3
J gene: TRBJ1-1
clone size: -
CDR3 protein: CASSLTRNTEAFF

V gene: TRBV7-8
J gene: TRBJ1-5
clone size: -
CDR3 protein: CASSLGGSYQPQHF

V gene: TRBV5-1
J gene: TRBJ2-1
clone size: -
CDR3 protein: CASSGVAGGPGEQFF

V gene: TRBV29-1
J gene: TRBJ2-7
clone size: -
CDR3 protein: CSVEVPPSSSSYEQYF

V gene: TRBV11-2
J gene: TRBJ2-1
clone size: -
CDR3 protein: CASSLDASQRELVF

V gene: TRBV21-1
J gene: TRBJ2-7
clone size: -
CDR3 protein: CASTGQATYEQYF

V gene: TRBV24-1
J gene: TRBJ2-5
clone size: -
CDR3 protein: CAAREGEETQYF

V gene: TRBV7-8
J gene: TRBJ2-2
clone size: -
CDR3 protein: CASSLGRTQTGELFF

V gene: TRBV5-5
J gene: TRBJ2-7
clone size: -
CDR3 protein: CASSLGTQDLPDF

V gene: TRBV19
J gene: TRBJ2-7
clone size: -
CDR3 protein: CASSVSGRGAYEQYF

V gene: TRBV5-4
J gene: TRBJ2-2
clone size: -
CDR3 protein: CASSLDRAGELFF

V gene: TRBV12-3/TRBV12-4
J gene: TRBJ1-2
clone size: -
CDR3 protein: CASSLSGNGYTF

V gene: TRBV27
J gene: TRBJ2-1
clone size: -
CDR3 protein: CASRLTSGPRNEQFF

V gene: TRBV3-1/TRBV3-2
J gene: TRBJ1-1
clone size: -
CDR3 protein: CASSQDQGNTEAFF

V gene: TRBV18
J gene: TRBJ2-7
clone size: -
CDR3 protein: CASSPLGEQYF

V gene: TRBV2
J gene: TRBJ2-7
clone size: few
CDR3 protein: CASRGGRFYEQYF

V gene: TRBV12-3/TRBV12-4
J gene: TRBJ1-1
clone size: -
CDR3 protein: CASILQLNTEAFF

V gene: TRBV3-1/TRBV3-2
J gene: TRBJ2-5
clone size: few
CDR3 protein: CASSQGAGLPQETQYF

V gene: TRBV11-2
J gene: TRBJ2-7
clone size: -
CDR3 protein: CASSPTPGLAGYEQYF

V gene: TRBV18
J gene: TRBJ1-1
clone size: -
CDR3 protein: CASSPPNVRGTEAFF

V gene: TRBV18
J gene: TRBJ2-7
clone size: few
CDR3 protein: CASSPGTEFYEQYF

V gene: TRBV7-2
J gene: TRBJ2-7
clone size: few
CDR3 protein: CASSSRGYEQYF

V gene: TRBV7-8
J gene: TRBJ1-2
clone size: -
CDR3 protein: CASSLETVANYGYTF

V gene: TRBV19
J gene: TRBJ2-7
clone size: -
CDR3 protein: CASSPRATYEQYF

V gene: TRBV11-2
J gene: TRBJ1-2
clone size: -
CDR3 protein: CASSSVDSGGKGYTF

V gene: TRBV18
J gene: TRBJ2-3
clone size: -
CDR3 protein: CASSPPSGTSTDTQYF

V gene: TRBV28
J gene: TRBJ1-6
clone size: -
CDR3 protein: CASSVGQGATYNSPLHF

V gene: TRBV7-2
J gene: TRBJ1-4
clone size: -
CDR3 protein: CASSLDEREKLFF

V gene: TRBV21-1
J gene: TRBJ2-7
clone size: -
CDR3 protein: CASRGTLAGGF

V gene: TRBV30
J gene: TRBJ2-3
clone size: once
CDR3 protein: CARGAGRTDTQYF

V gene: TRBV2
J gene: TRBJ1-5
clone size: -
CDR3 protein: CASNVGGSNQPQHF